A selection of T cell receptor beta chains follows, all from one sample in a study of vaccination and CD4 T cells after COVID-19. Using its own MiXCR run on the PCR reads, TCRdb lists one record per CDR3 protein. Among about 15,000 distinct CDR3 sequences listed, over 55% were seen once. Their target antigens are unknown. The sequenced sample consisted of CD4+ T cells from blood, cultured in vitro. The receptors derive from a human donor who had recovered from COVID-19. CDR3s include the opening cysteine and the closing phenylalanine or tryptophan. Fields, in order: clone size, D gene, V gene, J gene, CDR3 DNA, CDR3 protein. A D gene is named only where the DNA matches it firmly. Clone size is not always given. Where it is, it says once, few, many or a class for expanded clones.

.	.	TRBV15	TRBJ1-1	TGTGCCACCAGCAGGCGGGACAACCAGAACACTGAAGCTTTCTTT	CATSRRDNQNTEAFF
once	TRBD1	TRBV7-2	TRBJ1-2	TGTGCCAGCAGCTCGGGACAGGGCATCTATGGCTACACCTTC	CASSSGQGIYGYTF
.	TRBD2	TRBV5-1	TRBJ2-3	TGCGCCAGCAGCTTGGGCGGGAGGAACACAGATACGCAGTATTTT	CASSLGGRNTDTQYF
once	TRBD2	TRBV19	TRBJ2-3	TGTGCCAGTAGTGATGGCGCCGGGACTAGGGGTTCAGATACGCAGTATTTT	CASSDGAGTRGSDTQYF
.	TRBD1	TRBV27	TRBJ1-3	TGTGCCAGCAGTCGGACAGGGGACTCTGGAAACACCATATATTTT	CASSRTGDSGNTIYF
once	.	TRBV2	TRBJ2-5	TGTGCCAGCAAATTCCCGGGACAGACCCAGTACTTC	CASKFPGQTQYF
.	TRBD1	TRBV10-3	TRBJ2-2	TGTGCCATCAGTGAGTCTCCGGGACAGGGGGCCGGGGAGCTGTTTTTT	CAISESPGQGAGELFF
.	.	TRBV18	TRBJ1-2	TGTGCCAGCTCACCACCCCGGACACATAACTATGGCTACACCTTC	CASSPPRTHNYGYTF
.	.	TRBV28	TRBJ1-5	TGTGCCAGCAGTTTAGCAGGGAGGGCCCAGCATTTT	CASSLAGRAQHF
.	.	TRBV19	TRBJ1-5	TGTGCCAGTAGCCCGGTAGGGGGTAGGCAGCCCCAGCATTTT	CASSPVGGRQPQHF
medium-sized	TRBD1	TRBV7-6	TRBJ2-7	TGTGCCAGCAGCTTAGGTCCTTCAGGGGGCAGTACACCCCAGTACTTC	CASSLGPSGGSTPQYF
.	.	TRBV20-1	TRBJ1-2	TGCAGTGCTAGAGATTGGGAAAAAGGCGGCTATGGCTACACCTTC	CSARDWEKGGYGYTF
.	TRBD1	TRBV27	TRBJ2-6	TGTGCCAGCCGGAGACAGGGGGCTGGGGCCAACGTCCTGACTTTC	CASRRQGAGANVLTF
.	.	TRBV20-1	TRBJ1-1	TGCAGTGCTAGAGACGTACCTATTGCTTTCTTT	CSARDVPIAFF
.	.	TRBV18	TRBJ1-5	TGTGCCAGCTCACCCGCCGGGTATAGCAATCAGCCCCAGCATTTT	CASSPAGYSNQPQHF
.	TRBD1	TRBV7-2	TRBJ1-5	TGTGCCAGCAGCTACGGACAGGGTCAGCCCCAGCATTTT	CASSYGQGQPQHF
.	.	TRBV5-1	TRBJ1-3	TGCGCCAGCAGCTTACCAGACTCTGGAAACACCATATATTTT	CASSLPDSGNTIYF
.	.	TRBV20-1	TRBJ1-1	TGCAGTGCTAGAGATCAGGCTCTCGGAAGTCACACTGAAGCTTTCTTT	CSARDQALGSHTEAFF
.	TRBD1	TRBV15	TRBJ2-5	TGTGCCACCAGCAGAGGCGGGACAGGGGGCTCGGGAGAGACCCAGTACTTC	CATSRGGTGGSGETQYF
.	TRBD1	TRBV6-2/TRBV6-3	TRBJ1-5	TGTGCCAGCACCCAGGGGGCGCCGAGCAATCAGCCCCAGCATTTT	CASTQGAPSNQPQHF
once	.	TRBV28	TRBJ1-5	TGTGCCAGCACCCGGACGAGAGGTCAGCCCCAGCATTTT	CASTRTRGQPQHF
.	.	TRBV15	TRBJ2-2	TGTGCCACCAGCACCGGCCGCGGGGAGCTGTTTTTT	CATSTGRGELFF
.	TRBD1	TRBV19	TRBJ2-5	TGTGCCAGTAGACGACAGGGTGGGAAGACCCAGTACTTC	CASRRQGGKTQYF
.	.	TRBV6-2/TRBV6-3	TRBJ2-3	TGTGCCAGCAGTCGGGATCGGTCAGATACGCAGTATTTT	CASSRDRSDTQYF
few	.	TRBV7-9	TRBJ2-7	TGTGCCAGCAGCTTAGTAGGGCCAACCAACGCCTACGAGCAGTACTTC	CASSLVGPTNAYEQYF
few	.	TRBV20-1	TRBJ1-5	TGCAGTGCTGCGGAGACGTCGAATCAGCCCCAGCATTTT	CSAAETSNQPQHF
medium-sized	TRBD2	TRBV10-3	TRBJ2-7	TGTGCCATCAGTGAGTCGCTAGCGGCCTACGAGCAGTACTTC	CAISESLAAYEQYF
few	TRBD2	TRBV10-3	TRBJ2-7	TGTGCCATCAGTGCGGGAGGTAGCTCCTACGAGCAGTACTTC	CAISAGGSSYEQYF
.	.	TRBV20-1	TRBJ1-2	TGCAGTGCTAGAGGGGACACCTTC	CSARGDTF
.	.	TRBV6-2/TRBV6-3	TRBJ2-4	TGTGCCAGTGCACTAGCCAAAAACATTCAGTACTTC	CASALAKNIQYF
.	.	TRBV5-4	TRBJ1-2	TGTGCCAGCAGCAACGGTCGGCGGTCGGACTATGGCTACACCTTC	CASSNGRRSDYGYTF
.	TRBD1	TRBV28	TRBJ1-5	TGTGCCAGCAGCACCTCACAAGGGGACAGACGTGGTCAGCCCCAGCATTTT	CASSTSQGDRRGQPQHF
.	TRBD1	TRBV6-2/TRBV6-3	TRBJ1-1	TGTGCCAGCAGAGATACGGGACAGATGAACACTGAAGCTTTCTTT	CASRDTGQMNTEAFF
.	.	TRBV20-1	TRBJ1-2	TGCAGTGCTAGGGCAGGAGTTGGCTACACCTTC	CSARAGVGYTF
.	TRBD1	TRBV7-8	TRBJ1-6	TGTGCCAGCAGCTTATTCTTGGACAGGGGAAGGGAAGAATCACCCCTCCACTTT	CASSLFLDRGREESPLHF
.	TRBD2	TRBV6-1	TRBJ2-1	TGTGCCAGCAGCCCTATTACTAGCGGGATGGTAAATGAGCAGTTCTTC	CASSPITSGMVNEQFF
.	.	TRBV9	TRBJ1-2	TGTGCCAGCAGCGTAGGGTATGGAGGGGGGACCTATGGCTACACCTTC	CASSVGYGGGTYGYTF
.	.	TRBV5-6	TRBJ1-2	TGTGCCAGCAGCCCAAAAGTGGCGGGCTATGGCTACACCTTC	CASSPKVAGYGYTF
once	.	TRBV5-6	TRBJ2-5	TGTGCCAGCAGCTTGAGGGGGGGTGAGACCCAGTACTTC	CASSLRGGETQYF
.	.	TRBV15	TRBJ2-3	TGTGCCACCAGCCGCCGGTCGAGGGGGCCTGATAGTCCTACTAGCGGTCGCACAGATACGCAGTATTTT	CATSRRSRGPDSPTSGRTDTQYF
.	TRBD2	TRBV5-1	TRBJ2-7	TGCGCCAGCAGCCGAACGGGGACTAGCGGCGAGCAGTACTTC	CASSRTGTSGEQYF
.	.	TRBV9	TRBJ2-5	TGTGCCAGCAGCACCCAGGGGGAGACCCAGTACTTC	CASSTQGETQYF
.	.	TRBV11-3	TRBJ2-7	TGTGCCAGCAGCCCCAGGGAATCTCCCTACGAGCAGTACTTC	CASSPRESPYEQYF
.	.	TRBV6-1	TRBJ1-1	TGTGCCAGCGGTAGGATGGGGGCTTTCTTT	CASGRMGAFF
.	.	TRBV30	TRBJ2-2	TGTGCCTCTTACACCGGGGAGCTGTTTTTT	CASYTGELFF
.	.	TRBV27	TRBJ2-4	TGTGCCAGCAGGGTGAGAGGTGTCGTCAAAAACATTCAGTACTTC	CASRVRGVVKNIQYF
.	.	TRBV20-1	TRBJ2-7	TGCAGTGCTAGAAGGACTCTCTTGGGTGGCTACGAGCAGTACTTC	CSARRTLLGGYEQYF
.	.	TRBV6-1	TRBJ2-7	TGTGCCAGCCGTCGGGATGAGCAGTACTTC	CASRRDEQYF
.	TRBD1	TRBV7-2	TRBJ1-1	TGTGCCAGCAGCTTAGCACAGGGGAAAGCTTTCTTT	CASSLAQGKAFF
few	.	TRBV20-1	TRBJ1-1	TGCAGTGCTAGAAGTCTCCGGGCCACTGAAGCTTTCTTT	CSARSLRATEAFF